This T cell receptor beta chain was profiled in a study of T cells in Graves' hyperthyroidism and ophthalmopathy. Study background: Peripheral blood was obtained at initial diagnosis, preceding any treatment. Points from the study as a whole: With a median lead of roughly 6.2 months before onset, the model predicted ophthalmopathy.

This clonotype showed up just a few times. The antigen is not known. Patients having uncontrolled infection, another autoimmune disease, pregnancy or lactation were not included. Diagnosis rested on symptoms, serum thyroxine and TRAb, thyroid ultrasound, and orbital computed tomography. Trimming stripped 0 bases from V and 3 bases from J, with 10 bases between. This CDR3 region has 14 residues. The V gene's germline CDR1 is SGHDT and CDR2 YYEEEE. RNA transcripts provided the source from which TCR beta CDR3 regions were amplified. TCR CDR3 regions were first amplified by RT-PCR with HTBI primers. TCRdb independently ran MiXCR on the multiplex PCR reads; one entry per CDR3 protein. The profile shows roughly 840,000 distinct CDR3 sequences, 38% of them singletons.

Sample: blood. This chain uses TRBV5-6 with TRBJ2-7; TRBD1 is a possible D gene (5 bases). This receptor was taken from a man between 18 and 35 years old with Graves' hyperthyroidism. The CDR3 is CASSLDRLYYEQYF. CDR3 sequence (DNA): TGTGCCAGCAGCTTGGACAGGTTATACTACGAGCAGTACTTC. Full variable domain (remainder filled in from reference TRBV5-6 and TRBJ2-7): DAGVTQSPTHLIKTRGQQVTLRCSPKSGHDTVSWYQQALGQGPQFIFQYYEEEERQRGNFPDRFSGHQFPNYSSELNVNALLLGDSALYLCASSLDRLYYEQYFGPGTRLTVT.